This TCR beta chain was sequenced in a study of blood T cell repertoires in COVID-19. Study-wide background: The origin of the acute and convalescent COVID-19 samples was the United States, Italy and Spain.

Trimming shortened V by 5 bases and J by 3 bases, and 14 bases separated the two germline ends. Germline V CDR1 and CDR2: MNHNS, SASEGT. The CDR3 is made up of 15 amino acids. This clone has ten or more counts. Methods used by the authors: Amplification of reference gene primers provided the estimated nucleated cell counts. Libraries were prepared by immunoSEQ multiplex PCR; TCRdb keeps only in-frame clonotypes and omits some of them. V, J and clone size are those of that table, while D and trimming were read from the DNA. The sample includes around 150,000 clones, approximately 88% seen only once; the top ten take approximately 13%.

Sequenced material: PBMCs or T cells enriched from blood (not recorded which). This receptor was identified in a woman aged 55-69 years who had recovered from COVID-19. This chain links TRBV6-1 with TRBJ1-5; D possibly corresponds to TRBD1 (6 bases). The CDR3 is CASSSDTGYNQPQHF. The CDR3 DNA sequence: TGTGCCAGCAGTTCGGACACAGGGTACAATCAGCCCCAGCATTTT.